This entry lists 15 T cell receptor beta chains sequenced from one sample in a study of post-analysis software for immune sequencing data. The library was made from cDNA and included unique molecular identifiers. TCRdb called the PCR reads again in MiXCR, with one record for every CDR3 protein. The sample gives about 540,000 distinct CDR3 sequences, 34% of which show up once; approximately 5.4% is in the top ten. The study's findings and limits: Compared with controls, patients had more of roughly five TRBV segments, including TRBV5-6, TRBV5-1 and TRBV20-1.

These receptors have no known antigen. The sample was blood. The receptors stem from a girl under 18 with multiple sclerosis.

This clonotype was detected only a few times. The chain has TRBV20-1 and TRBJ1-5, with a possible D match to TRBD1 (6 bases). The CDR3 loop spans 13 amino acids. Trimming took off 6 bases at V and 3 bases at J, with 12 bases between the two ends. CDR1 and CDR2 (germline): DFQATT, SNEGSKA (reference sequence). The CDR3 nucleotides read TGCAGTGCCGGGGACAATGACAATCAGCCCCAGCATTTT. Translated: CSAGDNDNQPQHF.

A note on this clonotype: One junction end does not reproduce the germline sequence, and a read error may be involved. The chain links TRBV29-1 to TRBJ2-6, with 7 positions matching TRBD1. The CDR3 consists of 13 residues. Germline CDR1 reads SQVTM; CDR2 reads ANQGSEA. The CDR3 reads CSAGTAGANVRTF. In DNA, the CDR3 is TGCAGCGCGGGGACAGCTGGGGCCAACGTCCGGACTTTC.

This clonotype was seen more than once but under ten times. The chain couples TRBV20-1 to TRBJ2-5; perhaps TRBD1 as D (6 bases). The CDR3 contains 12 residues. The germline V gene has CDR1 DFQATT and CDR2 SNEGSKA (reference sequence). Trimming took off 3 bases at V and 6 bases at J, with 11 bases between the two ends. The CDR3 protein is CSASVGTQTQYF. Here the CDR3 DNA reads TGCAGTGCTAGTGTAGGGACACAGACCCAGTACTTC.

In this sample, this clonotype turned up a few times. V usage is TRBV2 and J usage is TRBJ2-5; D is uncertain. The V gene lost 5 bases and the J gene lost 2 bases, with 15 bases spanning the gap. CDR1 is SNHLY, CDR2 FYNNEI, per germline. The CDR3 runs 15 residues. The CDR3 loop reads CASSITRGEQETQYF. CDR3 DNA sequence: TGTGCCAGCAGTATCACCCGCGGAGAACAAGAGACCCAGTACTTC.

V and J are TRBV12-3 or TRBV12-4 and TRBJ2-7; either TRBD1 or TRBD2 may fit D (6 bases each). V was clipped by 3 bases and J by 4 bases, with 16 bases between them. The CDR3 contains 15 residues. The CDR3 loop reads CASSLSGGGLYEQYF. The CDR3 DNA sequence: TGTGCCAGCAGTTTGTCTGGAGGGGGGCTGTACGAGCAGTACTTC.

This clonotype was found a few times. The chain employs TRBV29-1 and TRBJ1-1; tentatively, D is TRBD1 (5 bases). This CDR3 contains 15 residues. The germline V and J ends were trimmed by 3 bases and 1 base, with 15 bases remaining between them. Germline-derived CDR1 and CDR2 are SQVTM and ANQGSEA. CDR3 coding DNA: TGCAGCGTTGACGGAAGGGGAGGTGGGAACACTGAAGCTTTCTTT. Amino acid sequence: CSVDGRGGGNTEAFF.

The rearrangement joins TRBV4-1 to TRBJ2-1; D is tentatively TRBD1 or TRBD2 (6 bases each). The CDR3 runs to 16 residues. CDR1 MGHRA and CDR2 YSYEKL come from the germline V gene. V lost 1 base and J lost 6, with 16 bases in between. CDR3 amino acids: CASSQVGGPRTNEQFF. The CDR3 DNA sequence: TGCGCCAGCAGCCAAGTTGGGGGGCCAAGGACCAATGAGCAGTTCTTC.

This chain uses TRBV5-1 with TRBJ2-7; the D gene is possibly TRBD2 (7 bases). In germline, CDR1 is SGHRS, CDR2 YFSETQ. This CDR3 is built from 15 residues. V was pared by 0 bases and J by 2 bases, with 12 bases between. This chain's CDR3 is CASSLDAGAPYEQYF. CDR3 DNA sequence: TGCGCCAGCAGCTTGGATGCGGGGGCCCCCTACGAGCAGTACTTC.

This clonotype came up a few times. The genes are TRBV2 and TRBJ2-7; tentatively, D is TRBD1 or TRBD2 (5 bases each). The CDR3 has 13 amino acids. Between the trimmed V and J ends, which lost 7 bases and 0 bases, there was a span of 10 bases. Germline CDR1 SNHLY, CDR2 FYNNEI. CDR3 sequence: CASTHGGSYEQYF. DNA of the CDR3: TGTGCCAGCACCCATGGGGGCTCCTACGAGCAGTACTTC.

The V call is TRBV11-2, the J call TRBJ1-1; D unclear. CDR1 and CDR2 (germline): SGHAT, FQNNGV. The CDR3 runs 12 residues. The V end lost 5 bases, the J end lost 4 bases, and 8 bases lay between the germline ends. CDR3 sequence reads: CASSRVLTEAFF. The CDR3 coding sequence is TGTGCCAGCAGCCGAGTTCTCACTGAAGCTTTCTTT.

V is TRBV29-1 and J is TRBJ2-1, with a possible D match to TRBD2 (5 bases). Germline CDR1 SQVTM, CDR2 ANQGSEA. V shed 2 bases and J shed 0 bases, with 8 bases lying between them. This CDR3 contains 14 residues. CDR3 bases: TGCAGCGTTGAATTCCGGGGCTCCTACAATGAGCAGTTCTTC. It encodes CSVEFRGSYNEQFF.

The V and J genes are TRBV20-1 and TRBJ2-5; maybe TRBD2 (5 bases). Trimming cost V 2 bases and J 3 bases, with 7 bases left between them. CDR3 length: 12 amino acids. Per germline, CDR1 DFQATT and CDR2 SNEGSKA (reference sequence). CDR3 loop: CSARRGKETQYF. Here the CDR3 DNA reads TGCAGTGCTAGACGGGGAAAAGAGACCCAGTACTTC.

A few counts support this clonotype. The V and J genes are TRBV20-1 and TRBJ2-5; 8 bases fit TRBD2. CDR3 length equals 13 residues. CDR1 is DFQATT and CDR2 is SNEGSKA in the germline V gene (reference sequence). V lost 5 bases to trimming and J lost 5 bases; unmatched junction nucleotides: 7. The CDR3 sequence: CSAGKTSAETQYF. The CDR3 nucleotides read TGCAGTGCTGGAAAGACTAGCGCGGAGACCCAGTACTTC.

A note on this clonotype: A much larger clone is a single base away; this may be a read error. V and J are TRBV12-3 or TRBV12-4 and TRBJ2-1; weak D call: TRBD1 (5 bases). Trimming took 6 bases from V and 4 from J, leaving 10 bases between them. This CDR3 comprises 13 residues. CDR3 sequence: CASSRRQYNEQFF. In DNA, the CDR3 is TGTGCCAGCAGCCGTAGACAGTACAATGAGCAGTTCTTC.

This clonotype was observed a few times. J is TRBJ1-2 and V is TRBV20-1, with D possibly matching TRBD1 (5 bases). CDR3 length: 13 residues. Germline V CDR1 and CDR2: DFQATT, SNEGSKA (reference sequence). The V end lost 0 bases, the J end lost 8 bases, and 13 bases lay between the germline ends. CDR3 bases: TGCAGTGCTAGAGAGGGGGGATTGGTCGGCTACACCTTC. Encoded protein: CSAREGGLVGYTF.